This T cell receptor (beta chain) was sequenced in a study of T cells in Graves' hyperthyroidism and ophthalmopathy. TCR beta CDR3 regions were amplified from RNA. First-round RT-PCR of the TCR CDR3 relied on the HTBI primer set. TCRdb called the multiplex PCR reads again in MiXCR, with one record for every CDR3 protein. The sample holds some 620,000 distinct CDR3 sequences, 16% seen once. Hyperthyroidism of Graves' type that showed no ophthalmopathy progression within 18 months was stable. Overall study results and limits: Blood also held most thyroid clonotypes expanded beyond 0.001.

The CDR3 runs 15 residues. Looked up from germline, CDR1 is SGHDN and CDR2 is FVKESK. Trimming removed 1 base at V and 3 bases at J, with 13 bases between. This clonotype has ten or more counts. Antigen unknown. This chain uses TRBV14 with TRBJ2-7; weak D call: TRBD2 (5 bases). The clonotype comes from a woman aged 25 to 39 with Graves' hyperthyroidism. Sequenced sample: blood. For the CDR3, the DNA is TGTGCCAGCAGCCAAGGCGACTACCTCCTCTACGAGCAGTACTTC. This gives the protein CASSQGDYLLYEQYF.